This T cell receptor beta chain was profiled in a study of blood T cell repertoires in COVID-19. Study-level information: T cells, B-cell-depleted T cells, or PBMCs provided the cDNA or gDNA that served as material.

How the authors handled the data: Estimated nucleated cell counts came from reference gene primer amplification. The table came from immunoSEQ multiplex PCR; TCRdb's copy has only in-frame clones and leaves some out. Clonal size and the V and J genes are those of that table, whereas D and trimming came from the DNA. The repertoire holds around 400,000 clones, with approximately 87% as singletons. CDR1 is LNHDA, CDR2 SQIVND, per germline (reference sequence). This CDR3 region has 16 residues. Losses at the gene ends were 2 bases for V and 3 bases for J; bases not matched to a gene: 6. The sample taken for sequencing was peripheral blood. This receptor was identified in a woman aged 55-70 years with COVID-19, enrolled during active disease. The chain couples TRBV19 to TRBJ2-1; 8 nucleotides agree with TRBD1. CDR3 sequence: CASSIITGQVYNEQFF. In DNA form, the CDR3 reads TGTGCCAGTAGTATAATAACGGGACAGGTCTACAATGAGCAGTTCTTC. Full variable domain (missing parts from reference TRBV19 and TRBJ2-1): DGGITQSPKYLFRKEGQNVTLSCEQNLNHDAMYWYRQDPGQGLRLIYYSQIVNDFQKGDIAEGYSVSREKKESFPLTVTSAQKNPTAFYLCASSIITGQVYNEQFFGPGTRLTVL.